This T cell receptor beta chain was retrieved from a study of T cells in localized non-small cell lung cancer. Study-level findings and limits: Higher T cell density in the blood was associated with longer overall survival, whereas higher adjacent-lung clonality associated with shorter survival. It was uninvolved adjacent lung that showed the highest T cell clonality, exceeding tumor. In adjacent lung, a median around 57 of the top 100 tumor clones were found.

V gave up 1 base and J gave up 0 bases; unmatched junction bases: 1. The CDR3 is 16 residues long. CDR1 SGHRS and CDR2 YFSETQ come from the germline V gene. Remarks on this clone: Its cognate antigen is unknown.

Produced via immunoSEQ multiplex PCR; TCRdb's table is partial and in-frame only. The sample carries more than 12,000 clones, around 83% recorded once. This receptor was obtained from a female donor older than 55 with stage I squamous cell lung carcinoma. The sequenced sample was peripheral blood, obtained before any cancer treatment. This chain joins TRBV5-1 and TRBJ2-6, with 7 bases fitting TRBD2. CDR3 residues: CASSLSGGSGANVLTF. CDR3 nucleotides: TGCGCCAGCAGCTTGTCGGGAGGCTCTGGGGCCAACGTCCTGACTTTC.